Shown below are 11 T cell receptor beta chains from a single sample sequenced in a study of T cells in Graves' hyperthyroidism and ophthalmopathy. The source material, RNA transcripts, was used to amplify TCR beta CDR3 regions. TCR CDR3 underwent first-round RT-PCR with the HTBI primer set. TCRdb re-called the multiplex PCR reads with MiXCR, one entry per CDR3 protein. The profile shows a few hundred thousand distinct CDR3 sequences, approximately 15% of them singletons. Sequenced: blood. The receptor set was obtained from a woman in her 40s with Graves' ophthalmopathy.

The DNA of the CDR3 is TGTGCCAGCAGCCAAGATCCGAACTCGTTGTATAAGCAGTACTTC. This translates into CASSQDPNSLYKQYF. The chain combines TRBV3-1 with TRBJ2-7, with D unclear. Trimming stripped 0 bases from V and 8 bases from J, with 17 bases between. The germline gives CDR1 LGHDT, CDR2 YNNKEL (reference sequence). The CDR3 is 15 amino acids.

This chain links TRBV19 with TRBJ1-1; D gene ambiguous. V lost 5 bases and J lost 5, with 12 bases in between. CDR1 and CDR2 (germline): LNHDA, SQIVND (reference sequence). CDR3 size: 13 residues. CDR3 residues: CASSGRVGTEAFF. The CDR3 region has the DNA TGTGCCAGTAGTGGGAGGGTTGGGACTGAAGCTTTCTTT.

The V and J genes are TRBV18 and TRBJ1-1; 11 bases map to TRBD1. This CDR3 comprises 15 residues. V shed 6 bases and J 2 bases; nucleotides not matched to a gene: 5. Germline CDR1 and CDR2: KGHSH and LQKENI. The CDR3 spells CASSGTGGPNTEAFF. In DNA form, the CDR3 reads TGTGCCAGCTCCGGGACAGGGGGGCCAAACACTGAAGCTTTCTTT.

The rearrangement links TRBV19 to TRBJ2-3, with D possibly being TRBD1 or TRBD2 (6 bases each). V lost 0 bases, J lost 2 bases, and 9 bases lay in between. The germline CDR1 and CDR2 sequences are LNHDA and SQIVND (reference sequence). The length of the CDR3 is 15 residues. The CDR3: CASSIDGGATDTQYF. The CDR3 DNA reads as TGTGCCAGTAGTATAGACGGGGGCGCCACAGATACGCAGTATTTT.

This clonotype appeared a few times. V is TRBV30 and J is TRBJ2-3; D is undetermined. The CDR3 has 12 residues. The V gene's germline CDR1 is GTSNPN and CDR2 SVGIG (reference sequence). V was pared by 3 bases and J by 5 bases, with 9 bases between. The chain's CDR3 is CAWSAWGDTQYF. Written as DNA, the CDR3 is TGTGCCTGGAGCGCTTGGGGAGATACGCAGTATTTT.

This clonotype has ten or more counts. CDR3: CASARGSNQPQHF. In DNA, the CDR3 is TGTGCCAGCGCACGGGGTAGCAATCAGCCCCAGCATTTT. The chain employs TRBV3-1 and TRBJ1-5; D ambiguous. The CDR3 has 13 amino acids. V shed 8 bases and J shed 0 bases, with 8 bases lying between them. The germline gives CDR1 LGHDT, CDR2 YNNKEL (reference sequence).

This clonotype was counted at least ten times. CDR3 sequence reads: CASRPPGPSSYNEQFF. The CDR3 DNA is TGTGCCAGCCGACCCCCGGGACCCTCCTCCTACAATGAGCAGTTCTTC. This chain uses TRBV18 with TRBJ2-1, with D perhaps matching TRBD1 or TRBD2 (5 bases each). In germline, CDR1 is KGHSH, CDR2 LQKENI. V was cut by 8 bases and J by 0 bases, with 17 bases left in between. The CDR3 extends over 16 amino acids.

V usage is TRBV28 and J usage is TRBJ2-2; the D is unclear. This CDR3 region has 15 residues. Between the trimmed V and J ends, which lost 1 base and 3 bases, there was a span of 9 bases. Germline V gene data show CDR1 as MDHEN and CDR2 as SYDVKM. The CDR3 DNA reads as TGTGCCAGCAGTTTATTGGGCCTCGACACCGGGGAGCTGTTTTTT. Amino acid sequence: CASSLLGLDTGELFF.

This clonotype was seen ten or more times. This chain links TRBV29-1 with TRBJ1-1; D possibly corresponds to TRBD1 (5 bases). The germline gives CDR1 SQVTM, CDR2 ANQGSEA. The V end lost 2 bases, the J end lost 0 bases, and 16 bases lay between the germline ends. The CDR3 runs 16 residues. In DNA form, the CDR3 reads TGCAGCGTTGAAAAAAGGGCAGGGAGTATGAACACTGAAGCTTTCTTT. The encoded protein is CSVEKRAGSMNTEAFF. Full variable domain (outside the CDR3, taken from reference TRBV29-1 and TRBJ1-1): SAVISQKPSRDICQRGTSLTIQCQVDSQVTMMFWYRQQPGQSLTLIATANQGSEATYESGFVIDKFPISRPNLTFSTLTVSNMSPEDSSIYLCSVEKRAGSMNTEAFFGQGTRLTVV.

Turning to this clonotype: Being one base from a much bigger clone, this may be a read error. V and J are TRBV3-1 and TRBJ2-7; D is possibly TRBD2 (7 bases). V lost 1 base to trimming and J lost 7 bases, with 14 bases between them. The germline gives CDR1 LGHDT, CDR2 YNNKEL (reference sequence). CDR3 length equals 14 residues. The DNA for the CDR3 is TGTGCCAGCAGCCAAGGGTGGGGGGGCTTTGAGCAGTACTTC. This codes for CASSQGWGGFEQYF.

This chain connects TRBV20-1 to TRBJ2-3; 15 bases are shared with TRBD2. The ends lost 5 bases at V and 4 bases at J; junction bases unmatched: 13. In germline, CDR1 is DFQATT, CDR2 SNEGSKA (reference sequence). This CDR3 is 18 amino acids long. For the CDR3, the DNA is TGCAGTGCTCTTACTGGACTAGCGGGAGGGGAGCCCCCAGATACGCAGTATTTT. Translating gives CSALTGLAGGEPPDTQYF.